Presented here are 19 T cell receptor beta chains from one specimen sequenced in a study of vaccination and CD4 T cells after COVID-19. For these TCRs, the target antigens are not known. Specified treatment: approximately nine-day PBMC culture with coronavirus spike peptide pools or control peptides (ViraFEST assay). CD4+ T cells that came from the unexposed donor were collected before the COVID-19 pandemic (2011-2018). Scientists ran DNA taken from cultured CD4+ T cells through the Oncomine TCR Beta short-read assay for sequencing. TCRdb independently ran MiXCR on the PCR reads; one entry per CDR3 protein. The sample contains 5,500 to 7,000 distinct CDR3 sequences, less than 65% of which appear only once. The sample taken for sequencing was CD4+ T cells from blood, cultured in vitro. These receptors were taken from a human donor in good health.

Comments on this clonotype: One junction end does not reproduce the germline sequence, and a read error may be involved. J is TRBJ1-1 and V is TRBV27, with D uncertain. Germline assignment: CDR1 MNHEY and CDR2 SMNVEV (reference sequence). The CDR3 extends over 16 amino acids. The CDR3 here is CAGSFKGQRMNTEAFF. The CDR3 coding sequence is TGTGCCGGCAGTTTTAAGGGCCAGAGAATGAACACTGAAGCTTTCTTT.

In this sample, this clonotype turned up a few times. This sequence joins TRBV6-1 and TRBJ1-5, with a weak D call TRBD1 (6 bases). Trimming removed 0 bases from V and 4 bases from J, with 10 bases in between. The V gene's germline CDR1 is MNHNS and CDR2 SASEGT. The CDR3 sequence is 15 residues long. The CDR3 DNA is TGTGCCAGCAGTGAAGCGGGGGCAGCTAATCAGCCCCAGCATTTT. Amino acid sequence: CASSEAGAANQPQHF.

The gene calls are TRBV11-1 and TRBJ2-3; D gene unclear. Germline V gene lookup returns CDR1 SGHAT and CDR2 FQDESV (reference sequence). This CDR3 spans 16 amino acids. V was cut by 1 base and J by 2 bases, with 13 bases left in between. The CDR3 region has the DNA TGTGCCAGCAGCTTAGGGTCGGCCTCCCCCACAGATACGCAGTATTTT. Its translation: CASSLGSASPTDTQYF.

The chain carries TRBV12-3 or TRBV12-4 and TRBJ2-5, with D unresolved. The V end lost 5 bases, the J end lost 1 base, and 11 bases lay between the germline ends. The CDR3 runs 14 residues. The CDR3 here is CASSPRTVQETQYF. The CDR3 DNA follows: TGTGCCAGCAGTCCGCGGACGGTCCAAGAGACCCAGTACTTC.

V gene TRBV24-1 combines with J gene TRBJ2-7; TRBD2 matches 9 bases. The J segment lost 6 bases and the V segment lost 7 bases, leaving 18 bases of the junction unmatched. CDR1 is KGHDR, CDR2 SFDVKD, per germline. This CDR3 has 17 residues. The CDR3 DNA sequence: TGTGCCACCAGACCCCCAGATAGCGGGAGACTCAACCGCGAGCAGTACTTC. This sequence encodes CATRPPDSGRLNREQYF.

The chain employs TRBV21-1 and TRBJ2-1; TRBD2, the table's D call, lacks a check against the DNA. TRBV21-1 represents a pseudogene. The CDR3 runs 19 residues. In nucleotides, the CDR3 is TGTGCCAGCAGCAGGAGGGAGGAGCGGGAAACCCTCTCCTACAATGAGCAGTTCTTC. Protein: CASSRREERETLSYNEQFF.

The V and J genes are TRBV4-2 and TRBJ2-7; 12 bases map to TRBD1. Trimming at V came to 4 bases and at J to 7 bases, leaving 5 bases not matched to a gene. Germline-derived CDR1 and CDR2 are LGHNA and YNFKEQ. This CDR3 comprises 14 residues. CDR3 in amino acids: CASSRGQGAREQYF. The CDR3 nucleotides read TGTGCCAGCAGCCGGGGACAGGGGGCAAGGGAGCAGTACTTC.

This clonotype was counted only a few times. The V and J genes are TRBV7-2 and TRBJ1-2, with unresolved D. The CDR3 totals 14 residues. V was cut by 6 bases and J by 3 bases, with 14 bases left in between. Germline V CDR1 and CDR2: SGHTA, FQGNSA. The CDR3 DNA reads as TGTGCCAGCAGACCAGCGCGGGGTGACTATGGCTACACCTTC. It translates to CASRPARGDYGYTF.

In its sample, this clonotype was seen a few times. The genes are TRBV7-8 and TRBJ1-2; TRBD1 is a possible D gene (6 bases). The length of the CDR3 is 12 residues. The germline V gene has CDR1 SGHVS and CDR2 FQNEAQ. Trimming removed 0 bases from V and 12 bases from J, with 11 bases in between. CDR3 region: CASSLAPGTNTF. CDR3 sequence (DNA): TGTGCCAGCAGCTTAGCCCCAGGGACAAACACCTTC.

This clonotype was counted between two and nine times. The DNA for the CDR3 is TGTGCCAGCAGCGGGGGGTATAGCAATCAGCCCCAGCATTTT. It codes for CASSGGYSNQPQHF. The J gene is TRBJ1-5, the V gene TRBV6-1, with D perhaps matching TRBD1 (5 bases). V was shortened by 6 bases and J by 0 bases, with 9 bases between the two germline ends. The CDR3 runs 14 residues. CDR1 and CDR2 from the germline V gene are MNHNS and SASEGT.

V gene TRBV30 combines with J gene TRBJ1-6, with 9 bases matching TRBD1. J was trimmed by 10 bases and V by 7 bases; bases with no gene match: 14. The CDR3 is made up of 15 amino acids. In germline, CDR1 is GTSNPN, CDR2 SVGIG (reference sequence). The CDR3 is CASSTSGQGKSPLHF. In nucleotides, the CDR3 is TGTGCCTCCTCAACGTCCGGACAGGGGAAATCACCCCTCCACTTT.

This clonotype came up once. The CDR3 reads CASNSLRAGGTGELFF. CDR3 nucleotide sequence: TGTGCCAGTAACTCCCTACGGGCAGGGGGCACCGGGGAGCTGTTTTTT. The genes are TRBV19 and TRBJ2-2, with TRBD1 matching over 7 bases. Germline V CDR1 and CDR2: LNHDA, SQIVND (reference sequence). J lost 4 bases, V lost 7 bases, and 12 bases had no gene match. The CDR3 covers 16 residues.

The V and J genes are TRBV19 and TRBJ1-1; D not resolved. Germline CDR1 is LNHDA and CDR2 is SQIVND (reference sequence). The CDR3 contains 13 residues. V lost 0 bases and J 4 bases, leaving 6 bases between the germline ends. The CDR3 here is CASSIDWGTEAFF. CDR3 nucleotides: TGTGCCAGTAGTATAGATTGGGGCACTGAAGCTTTCTTT.

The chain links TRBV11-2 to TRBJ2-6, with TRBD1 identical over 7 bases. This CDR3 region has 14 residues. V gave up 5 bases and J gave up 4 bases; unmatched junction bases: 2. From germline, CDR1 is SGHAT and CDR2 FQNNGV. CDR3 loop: CASSEGAGANVLTF. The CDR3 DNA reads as TGTGCCAGCAGCGAGGGGGCAGGGGCCAACGTCCTGACTTTC. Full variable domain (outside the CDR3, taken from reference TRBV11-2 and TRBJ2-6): EAGVAQSPRYKIIEKRQSVAFWCNPISGHATLYWYQQILGQGPKLLIQFQNNGVVDDSQLPKDRFSAERLKGVDSTLKIQPAKLEDSAVYLCASSEGAGANVLTFGAGSRLTVL.

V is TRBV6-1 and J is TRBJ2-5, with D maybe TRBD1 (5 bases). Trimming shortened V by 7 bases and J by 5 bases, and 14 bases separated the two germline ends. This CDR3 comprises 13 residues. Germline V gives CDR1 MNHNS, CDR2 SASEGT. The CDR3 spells CASTKTDPETQYF. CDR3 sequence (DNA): TGTGCCAGCACCAAGACAGATCCGGAGACCCAGTACTTC.

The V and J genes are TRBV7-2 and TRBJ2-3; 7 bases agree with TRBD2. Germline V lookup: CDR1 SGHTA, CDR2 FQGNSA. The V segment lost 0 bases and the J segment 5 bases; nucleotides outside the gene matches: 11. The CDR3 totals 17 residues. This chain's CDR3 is CASSLARGGRIGDTQYF. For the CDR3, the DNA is TGTGCCAGCAGCTTAGCGAGAGGCGGGAGAATCGGAGATACGCAGTATTTT.

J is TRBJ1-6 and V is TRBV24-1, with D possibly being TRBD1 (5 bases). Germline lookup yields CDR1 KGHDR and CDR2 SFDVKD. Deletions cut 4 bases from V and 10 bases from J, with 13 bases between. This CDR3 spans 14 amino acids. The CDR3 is CATSEPGKGSPLHF. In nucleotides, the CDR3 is TGTGCCACCAGTGAGCCAGGGAAGGGGTCACCCCTCCACTTT.

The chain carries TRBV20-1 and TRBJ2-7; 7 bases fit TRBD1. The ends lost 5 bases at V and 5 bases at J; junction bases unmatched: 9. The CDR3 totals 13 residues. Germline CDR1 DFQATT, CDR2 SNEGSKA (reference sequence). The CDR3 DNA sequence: TGCAGTGCTCTAGACAGGGTTGTCCACGAGCAGTACTTC. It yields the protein CSALDRVVHEQYF.

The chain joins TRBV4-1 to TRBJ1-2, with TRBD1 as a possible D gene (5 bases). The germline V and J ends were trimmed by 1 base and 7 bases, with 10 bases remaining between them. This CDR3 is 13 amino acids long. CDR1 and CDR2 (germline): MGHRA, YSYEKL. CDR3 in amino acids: CASSQVGVGGYTF. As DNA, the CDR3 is TGCGCCAGCAGCCAAGTGGGGGTTGGTGGCTACACCTTC.